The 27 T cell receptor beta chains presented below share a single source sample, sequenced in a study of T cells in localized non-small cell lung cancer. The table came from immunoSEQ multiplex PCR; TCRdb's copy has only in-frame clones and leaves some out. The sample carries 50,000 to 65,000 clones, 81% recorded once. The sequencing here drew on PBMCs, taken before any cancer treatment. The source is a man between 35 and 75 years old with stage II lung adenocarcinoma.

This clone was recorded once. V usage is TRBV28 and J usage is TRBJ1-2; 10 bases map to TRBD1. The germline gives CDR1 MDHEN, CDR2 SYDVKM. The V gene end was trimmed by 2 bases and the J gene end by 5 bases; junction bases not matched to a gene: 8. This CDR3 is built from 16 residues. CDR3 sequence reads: CASSLAGTGVGYGYTF. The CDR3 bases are TGTGCCAGCAGTTTAGCCGGGACAGGGGTAGGATATGGCTACACCTTC.

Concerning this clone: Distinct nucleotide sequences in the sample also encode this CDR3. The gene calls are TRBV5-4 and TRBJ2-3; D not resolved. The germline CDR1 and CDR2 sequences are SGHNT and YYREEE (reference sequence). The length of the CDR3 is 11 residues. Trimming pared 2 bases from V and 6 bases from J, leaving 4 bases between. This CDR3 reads CASSLGDTQYF. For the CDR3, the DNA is TGTGCCAGCAGCTTAGGTGATACGCAGTATTTT.

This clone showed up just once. The CDR3 DNA reads TGCAGTGCTGGATCTGCAGAGACCCAGTACTTC. It specifies CSAGSAETQYF. The chain combines TRBV20-1 with TRBJ2-5; the D is unclear. The CDR3 is made up of 11 amino acids. Trimming stripped 5 bases from V and 4 bases from J, with 8 bases between. Germline V gene lookup returns CDR1 DFQATT and CDR2 SNEGSKA (reference sequence).

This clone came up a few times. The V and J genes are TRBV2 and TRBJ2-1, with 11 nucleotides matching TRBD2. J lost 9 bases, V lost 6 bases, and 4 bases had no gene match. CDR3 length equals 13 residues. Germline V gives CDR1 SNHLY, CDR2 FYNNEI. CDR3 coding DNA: TGTGCCAGCAGACTAGCGGGAGCTAGTGAGCAGTTCTTC. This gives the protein CASRLAGASEQFF.

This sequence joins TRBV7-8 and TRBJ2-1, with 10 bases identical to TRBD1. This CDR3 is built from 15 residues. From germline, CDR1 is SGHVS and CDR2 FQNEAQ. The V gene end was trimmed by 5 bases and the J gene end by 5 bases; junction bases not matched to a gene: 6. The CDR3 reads CASSQGQGTNNEQFF. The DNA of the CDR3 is TGTGCCAGCAGCCAGGGACAGGGGACGAACAATGAGCAGTTCTTC.

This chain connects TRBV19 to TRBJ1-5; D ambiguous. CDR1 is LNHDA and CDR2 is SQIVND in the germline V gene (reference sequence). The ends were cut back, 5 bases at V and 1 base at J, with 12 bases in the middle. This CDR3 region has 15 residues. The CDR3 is CASSVGSMSNQPQHF. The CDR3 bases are TGTGCCAGTAGTGTCGGTTCAATGAGCAATCAGCCCCAGCATTTT.

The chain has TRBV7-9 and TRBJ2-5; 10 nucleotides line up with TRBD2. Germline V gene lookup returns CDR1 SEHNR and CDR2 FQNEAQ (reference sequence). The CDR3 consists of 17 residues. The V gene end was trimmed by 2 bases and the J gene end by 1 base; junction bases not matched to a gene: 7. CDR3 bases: TGTGCCAGCAGCTTAAGGCTAGCGGGAGCCGGCCAAGAGACCCAGTACTTC. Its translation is CASSLRLAGAGQETQYF.

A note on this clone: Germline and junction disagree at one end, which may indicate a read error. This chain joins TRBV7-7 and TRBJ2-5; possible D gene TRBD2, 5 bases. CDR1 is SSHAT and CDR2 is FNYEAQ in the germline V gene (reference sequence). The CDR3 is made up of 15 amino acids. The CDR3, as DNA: TGTGCTAGCAGCTTATTACGGGGTTCGGGGGAGACCCAGTACTTC. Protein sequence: CASSLLRGSGETQYF.

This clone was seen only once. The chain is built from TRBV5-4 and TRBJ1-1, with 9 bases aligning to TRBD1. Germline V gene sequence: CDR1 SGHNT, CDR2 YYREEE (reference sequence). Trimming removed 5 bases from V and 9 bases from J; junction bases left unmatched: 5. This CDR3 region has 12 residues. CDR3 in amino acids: CASRGQGEKAFF. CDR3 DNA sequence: TGTGCCAGCAGGGGACAGGGAGAAAAAGCTTTCTTT.

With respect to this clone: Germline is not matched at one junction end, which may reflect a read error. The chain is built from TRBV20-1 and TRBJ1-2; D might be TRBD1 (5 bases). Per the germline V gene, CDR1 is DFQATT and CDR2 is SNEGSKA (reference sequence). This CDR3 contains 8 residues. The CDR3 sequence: CSATSGAF. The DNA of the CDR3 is TGCAGTGCTACCTCGGGGGCCTTC.

CDR3 in amino acids: CASSLGPEQYF. The CDR3 nucleotides read TGTGCCAGCAGCCTCGGACCTGAGCAGTACTTC. The chain carries TRBV5-4 and TRBJ2-7; no reliable D call. The CDR3 runs to 11 residues. Per germline, CDR1 SGHNT and CDR2 YYREEE (reference sequence). V lost 4 bases, J lost 7 bases, and 9 bases lay in between. Drawing the rest from reference TRBV5-4 and TRBJ2-7, the complete variable domain is ETGVTQSPTHLIKTRGQQVTLRCSSQSGHNTVSWYQQALGQGPQFIFQYYREEENGRGNFPPRFSGLQFPNYSSELNVNALELDDSALYLCASSLGPEQYFGPGTRLTVT.

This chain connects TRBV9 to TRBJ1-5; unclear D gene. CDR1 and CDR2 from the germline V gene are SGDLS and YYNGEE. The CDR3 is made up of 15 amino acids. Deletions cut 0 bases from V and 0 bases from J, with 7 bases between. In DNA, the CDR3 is TGTGCCAGCAGCGTAGGAGGGAATAGCAATCAGCCCCAGCATTTT. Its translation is CASSVGGNSNQPQHF.

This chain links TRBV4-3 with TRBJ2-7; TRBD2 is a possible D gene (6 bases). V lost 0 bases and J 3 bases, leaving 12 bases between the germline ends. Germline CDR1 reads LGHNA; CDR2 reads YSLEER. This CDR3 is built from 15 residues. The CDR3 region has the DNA TGCGCCAGCAGCCAAGATCCCGGGACTGGCTACGAGCAGTACTTC. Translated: CASSQDPGTGYEQYF.

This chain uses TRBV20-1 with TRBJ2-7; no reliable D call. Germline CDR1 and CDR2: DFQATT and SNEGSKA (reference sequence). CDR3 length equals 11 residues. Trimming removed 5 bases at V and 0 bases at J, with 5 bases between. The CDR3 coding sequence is TGCAGTGCTTTTGCCTCCTACGAGCAGTACTTC. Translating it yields CSAFASYEQYF.

CDR3 nucleotide sequence: TGTGCCAGCAGCGCAGACAGGGGGGCCAACGTCCTGACTTTC. Protein sequence: CASSADRGANVLTF. The rearrangement uses TRBV5-6 and TRBJ2-6; D may be TRBD1 (6 bases). CDR3 length: 14 residues. The ends were cut back, 4 bases at V and 4 bases at J, with 9 bases in the middle. Germline lookup yields CDR1 SGHDT and CDR2 YYEEEE.

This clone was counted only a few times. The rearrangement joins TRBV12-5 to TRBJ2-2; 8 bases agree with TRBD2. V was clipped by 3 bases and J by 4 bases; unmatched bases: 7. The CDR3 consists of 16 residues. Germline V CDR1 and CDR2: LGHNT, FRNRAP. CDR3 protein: CASGFPEREFTGELFF. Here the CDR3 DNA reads TGTGCTAGTGGTTTCCCAGAGCGGGAGTTCACCGGGGAGCTGTTTTTT.

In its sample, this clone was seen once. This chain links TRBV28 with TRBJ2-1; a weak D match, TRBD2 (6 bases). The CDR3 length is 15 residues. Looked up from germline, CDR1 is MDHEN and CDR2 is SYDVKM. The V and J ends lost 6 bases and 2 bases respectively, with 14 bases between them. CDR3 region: CASSPFAGTYNEQFF. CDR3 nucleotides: TGTGCCAGCAGCCCCTTCGCGGGGACCTACAATGAGCAGTTCTTC.

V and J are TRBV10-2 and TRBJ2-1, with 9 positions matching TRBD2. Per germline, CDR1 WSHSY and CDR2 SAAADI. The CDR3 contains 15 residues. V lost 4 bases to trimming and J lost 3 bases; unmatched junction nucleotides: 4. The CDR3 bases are TGCGCCAGCAGTGGAGTAGCGGGGGACTACAATGAGCAGTTCTTC. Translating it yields CASSGVAGDYNEQFF.

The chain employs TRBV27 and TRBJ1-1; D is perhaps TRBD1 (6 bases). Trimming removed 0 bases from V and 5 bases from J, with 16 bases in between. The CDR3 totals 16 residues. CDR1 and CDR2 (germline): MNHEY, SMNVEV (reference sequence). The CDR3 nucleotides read TGTGCCAGCAGTTTATCGTCCCCGGGGGGCGGAACTGAAGCTTTCTTT. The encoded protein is CASSLSSPGGGTEAFF.

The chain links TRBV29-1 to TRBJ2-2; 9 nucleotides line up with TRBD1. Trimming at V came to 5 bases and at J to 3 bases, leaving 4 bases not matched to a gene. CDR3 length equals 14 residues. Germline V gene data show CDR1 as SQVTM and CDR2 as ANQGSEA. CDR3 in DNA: TGCAGCGTTCAGACAGGGGGACACACCGGGGAGCTGTTTTTT. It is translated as CSVQTGGHTGELFF.

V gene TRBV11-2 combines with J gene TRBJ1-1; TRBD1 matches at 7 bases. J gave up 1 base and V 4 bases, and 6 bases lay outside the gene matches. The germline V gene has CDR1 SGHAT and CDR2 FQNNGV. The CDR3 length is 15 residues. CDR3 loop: CASSSGQVQNTEAFF. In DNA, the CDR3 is TGTGCCAGCAGCTCAGGACAGGTACAGAACACTGAAGCTTTCTTT.

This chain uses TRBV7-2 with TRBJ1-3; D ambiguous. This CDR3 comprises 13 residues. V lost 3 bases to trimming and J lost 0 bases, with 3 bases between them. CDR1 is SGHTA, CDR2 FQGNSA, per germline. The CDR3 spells CASSFGSGNTIYF. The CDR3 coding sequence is TGTGCCAGCAGCTTTGGCTCTGGAAACACCATATATTTT.

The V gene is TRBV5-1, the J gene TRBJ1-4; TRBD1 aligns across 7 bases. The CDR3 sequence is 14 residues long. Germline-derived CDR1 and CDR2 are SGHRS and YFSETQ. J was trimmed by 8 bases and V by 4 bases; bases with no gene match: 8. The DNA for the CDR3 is TGCGCCAGCAGCCCAGGGGGGGCGCAGGAAAAACTGTTTTTT. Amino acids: CASSPGGAQEKLFF.

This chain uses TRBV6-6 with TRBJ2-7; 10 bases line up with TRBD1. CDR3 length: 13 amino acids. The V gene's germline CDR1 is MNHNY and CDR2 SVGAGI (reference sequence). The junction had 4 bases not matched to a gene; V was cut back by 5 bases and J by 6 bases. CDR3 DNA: TGTGCCAGCAGTGCGACAGGGGGCGGCGAGCAGTACTTC. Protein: CASSATGGGEQYF.

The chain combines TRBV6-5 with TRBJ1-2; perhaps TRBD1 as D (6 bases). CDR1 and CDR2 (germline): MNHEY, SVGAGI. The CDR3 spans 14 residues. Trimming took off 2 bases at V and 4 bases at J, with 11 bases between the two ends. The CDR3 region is CASSYGQKFYGYTF. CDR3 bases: TGTGCCAGCAGTTACGGACAGAAGTTCTATGGCTACACCTTC.

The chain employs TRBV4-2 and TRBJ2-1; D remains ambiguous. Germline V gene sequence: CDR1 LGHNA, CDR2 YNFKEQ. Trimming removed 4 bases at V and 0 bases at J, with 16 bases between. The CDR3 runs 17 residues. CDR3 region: CASSPSDVTSSYNEQFF. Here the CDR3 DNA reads TGTGCCAGCAGCCCATCGGACGTCACGAGCTCCTACAATGAGCAGTTCTTC.

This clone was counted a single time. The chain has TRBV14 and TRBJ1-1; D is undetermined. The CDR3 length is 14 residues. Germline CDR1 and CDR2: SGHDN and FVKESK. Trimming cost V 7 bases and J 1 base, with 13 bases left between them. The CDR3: CASTSGGSNTEAFF. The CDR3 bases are TGTGCCAGCACCTCAGGAGGGTCGAACACTGAAGCTTTCTTT. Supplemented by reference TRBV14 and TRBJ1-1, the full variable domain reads EAGVTQFPSHSVIEKGQTVTLRCDPISGHDNLYWYRRVMGKEIKFLLHFVKESKQDESGMPNNRFLAERTGGTYSTLKVQPAELEDSGVYFCASTSGGSNTEAFFGQGTRLTVV.